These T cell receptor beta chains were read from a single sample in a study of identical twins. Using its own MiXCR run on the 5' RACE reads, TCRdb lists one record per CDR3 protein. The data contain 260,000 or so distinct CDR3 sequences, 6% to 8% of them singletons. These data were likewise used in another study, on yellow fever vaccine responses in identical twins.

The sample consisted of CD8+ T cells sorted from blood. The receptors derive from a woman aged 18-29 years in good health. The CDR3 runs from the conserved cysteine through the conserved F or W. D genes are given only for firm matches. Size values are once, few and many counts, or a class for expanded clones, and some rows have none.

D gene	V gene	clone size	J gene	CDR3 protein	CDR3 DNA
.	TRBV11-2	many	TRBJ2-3	CASSLAGRSTDTQYF	TGTGCCAGCAGTTTAGCCGGGCGTAGCACAGATACGCAGTATTTT
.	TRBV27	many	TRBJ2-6	CASSGANVLTF	TGTGCCAGCTCTGGGGCCAACGTCCTGACTTTC
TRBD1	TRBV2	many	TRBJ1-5	CASSDPGTGIGNQPQHF	TGTGCCAGCAGTGATCCCGGGACAGGGATAGGCAATCAGCCCCAGCATTTT
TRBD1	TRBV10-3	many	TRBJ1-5	CAISGTGGLNSNQPQHF	TGTGCCATCAGTGGGACAGGGGGACTTAATAGCAATCAGCCCCAGCATTTT
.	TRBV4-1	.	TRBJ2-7	CASSQGASSVYEQYF	TGCGCCAGCAGCCAAGGTGCGTCCTCCGTCTACGAGCAGTACTTC
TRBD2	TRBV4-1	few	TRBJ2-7	CASSKSGALYEQYF	TGCGCCAGCAGCAAAAGCGGGGCCCTCTACGAGCAGTACTTC
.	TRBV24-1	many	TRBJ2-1	CATSDVGLPNEQFF	TGTGCCACCAGTGATGTCGGTCTCCCCAATGAGCAGTTCTTC
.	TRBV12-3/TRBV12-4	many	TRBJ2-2	CASSPDSNTGELFF	TGTGCCAGCAGCCCAGACTCGAACACCGGGGAGCTGTTTTTT
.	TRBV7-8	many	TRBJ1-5	CASSNRQDRSVDLPQHF	TGTGCCAGCAGTAACCGTCAGGACAGAAGCGTAGATTTGCCCCAGCATTTT
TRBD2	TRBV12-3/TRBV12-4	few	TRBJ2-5	CASSLDPSGIQETQYF	TGTGCCAGCAGTTTAGACCCGAGCGGGATCCAAGAGACCCAGTACTTC
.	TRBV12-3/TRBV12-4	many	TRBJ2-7	CASSLETPHYEQYF	TGTGCCAGCAGTTTAGAGACCCCTCACTACGAGCAGTACTTC
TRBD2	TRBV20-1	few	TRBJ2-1	CSARLADNEQFF	TGCAGTGCAAGACTAGCGGACAATGAGCAGTTCTTC
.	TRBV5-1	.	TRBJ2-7	CASSLDREIYEQYF	TGCGCCAGCAGCTTGGACAGGGAAATCTACGAGCAGTACTTC
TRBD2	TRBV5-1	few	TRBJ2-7	CASSLVDEREGSYEQYF	TGCGCCAGCAGCTTGGTTGACGAGCGGGAGGGTTCCTACGAGCAGTACTTC
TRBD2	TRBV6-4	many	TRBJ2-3	CASSEAGGSTDTQYF	TGTGCCAGCAGTGAAGCGGGGGGTAGCACAGATACGCAGTATTTT
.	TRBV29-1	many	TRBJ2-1	CSVNRDLYNEQFF	TGCAGCGTAAACCGGGACCTATACAATGAGCAGTTCTTC
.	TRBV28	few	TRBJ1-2	CASSPEGLLYGYTF	TGTGCCAGCAGTCCAGAGGGGCTTTTGTATGGCTACACCTTC
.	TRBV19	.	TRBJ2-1	CASTDLSMSTGEQFF	TGTGCCAGTACCGACCTCTCCATGAGTACGGGTGAGCAGTTCTTC
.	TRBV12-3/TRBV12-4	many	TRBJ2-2	CASSILAVGELFF	TGTGCCAGCAGCATTCTAGCAGTCGGGGAGCTGTTTTTT
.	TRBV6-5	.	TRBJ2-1	CASSYVGIYNEQFF	TGTGCCAGCAGTTACGTGGGCATATACAATGAGCAGTTCTTC
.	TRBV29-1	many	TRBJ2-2	CSALQGAGELFF	TGCAGCGCCCTACAGGGAGCCGGGGAGCTGTTTTTT
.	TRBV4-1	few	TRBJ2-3	CASSQHTRGGRTDTQYF	TGCGCCAGCAGCCAACACACAAGGGGGGGCCGCACAGATACGCAGTATTTT
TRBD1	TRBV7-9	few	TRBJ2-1	CASSLPDRGKYNEQFF	TGTGCCAGCAGCTTACCGGACAGGGGCAAATACAATGAGCAGTTCTTC
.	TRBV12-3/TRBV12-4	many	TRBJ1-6	CASSPMGQALHF	TGTGCCAGCAGTCCCATGGGGCAGGCCCTCCACTTT
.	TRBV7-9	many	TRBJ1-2	CASSDLGDRFGGYTF	TGTGCCAGCAGCGACCTGGGAGACAGGTTCGGCGGCTACACCTTC
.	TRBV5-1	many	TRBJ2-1	CASSLGDFNEQFF	TGCGCCAGCAGCTTGGGTGATTTCAATGAGCAGTTCTTC